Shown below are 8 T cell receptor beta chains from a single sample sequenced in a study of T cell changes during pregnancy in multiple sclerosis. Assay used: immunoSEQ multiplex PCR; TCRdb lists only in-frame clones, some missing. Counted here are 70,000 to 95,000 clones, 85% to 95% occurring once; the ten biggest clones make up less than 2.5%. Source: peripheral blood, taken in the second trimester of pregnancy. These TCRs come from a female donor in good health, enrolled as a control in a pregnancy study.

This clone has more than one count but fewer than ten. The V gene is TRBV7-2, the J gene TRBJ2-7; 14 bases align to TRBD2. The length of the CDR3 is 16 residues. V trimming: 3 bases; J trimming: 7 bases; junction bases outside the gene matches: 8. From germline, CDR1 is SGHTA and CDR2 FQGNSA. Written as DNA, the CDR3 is TGTGCCAGCAGCTTGGACTATGGGACTAGCGGGAGAGAGCAGTACTTC. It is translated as CASSLDYGTSGREQYF.

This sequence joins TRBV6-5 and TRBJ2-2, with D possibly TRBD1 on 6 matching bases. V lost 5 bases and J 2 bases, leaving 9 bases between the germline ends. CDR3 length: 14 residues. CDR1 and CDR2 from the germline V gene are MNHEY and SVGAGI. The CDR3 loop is CASSPGHNTGELFF. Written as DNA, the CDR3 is TGTGCCAGCAGTCCGGGACACAACACCGGGGAGCTGTTTTTT.

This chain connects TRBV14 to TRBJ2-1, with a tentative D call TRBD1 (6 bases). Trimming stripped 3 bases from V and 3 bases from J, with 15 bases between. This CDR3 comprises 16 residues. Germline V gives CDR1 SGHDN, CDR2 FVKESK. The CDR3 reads CASSHLQGFVYNEQFF. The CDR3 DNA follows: TGTGCCAGCAGCCACCTACAGGGATTTGTCTACAATGAGCAGTTCTTC.

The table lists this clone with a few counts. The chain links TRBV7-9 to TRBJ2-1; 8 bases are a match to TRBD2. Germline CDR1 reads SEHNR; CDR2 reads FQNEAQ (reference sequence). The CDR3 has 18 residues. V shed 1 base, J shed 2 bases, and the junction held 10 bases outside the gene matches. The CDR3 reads CASSLGGGGNYAYNEQFF. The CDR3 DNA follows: TGTGCCAGCAGCTTAGGGGGCGGGGGGAATTACGCCTACAATGAGCAGTTCTTC.

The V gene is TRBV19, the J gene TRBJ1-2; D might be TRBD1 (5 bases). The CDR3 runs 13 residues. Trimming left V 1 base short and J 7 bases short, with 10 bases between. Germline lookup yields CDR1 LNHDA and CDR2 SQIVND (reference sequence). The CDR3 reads CASSIVGGGGYTF. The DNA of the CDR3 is TGTGCCAGTAGTATAGTCGGGGGTGGTGGCTACACCTTC.

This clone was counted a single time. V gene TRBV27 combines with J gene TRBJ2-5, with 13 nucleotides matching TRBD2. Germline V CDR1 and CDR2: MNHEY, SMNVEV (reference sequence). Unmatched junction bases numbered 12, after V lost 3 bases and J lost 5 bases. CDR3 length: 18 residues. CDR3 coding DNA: TGTGCCAGCAGTTTTAACCCTCCCACTAGCGGGGGGGCGGAGACCCAGTACTTC. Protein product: CASSFNPPTSGGAETQYF.

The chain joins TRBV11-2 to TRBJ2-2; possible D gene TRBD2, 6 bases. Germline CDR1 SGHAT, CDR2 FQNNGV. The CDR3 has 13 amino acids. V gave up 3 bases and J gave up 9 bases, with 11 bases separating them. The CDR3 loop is CASSFQTSWELFF. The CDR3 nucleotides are TGTGCCAGCAGCTTTCAGACTAGTTGGGAGCTGTTTTTT.

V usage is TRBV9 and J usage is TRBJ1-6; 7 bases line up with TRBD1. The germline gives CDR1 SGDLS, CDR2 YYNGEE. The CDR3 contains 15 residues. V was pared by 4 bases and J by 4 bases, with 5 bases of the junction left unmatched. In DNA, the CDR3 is TGTGCCAGCAGCCCCGGACAGGAGTATAATTCACCCCTCCACTTT. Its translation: CASSPGQEYNSPLHF.